These 23 T cell receptor beta chains originate from one sample sequenced in a study of T cell responses to AZD1222 COVID-19 vaccine. Using immunoSEQ multiplex PCR, the repertoire was profiled, and TCRdb retains in-frame clones only, with some absent. The sample contains about 120,000 clones, about nine tenths of which appear only once. This specimen was peripheral blood, taken on day 0 of AZD1222 vaccination. These receptors originate from an adult in good health.

The chain is built from TRBV12-3 or TRBV12-4 and TRBJ1-5; no clear D. V was pared by 5 bases and J by 6 bases, with 11 bases between. CDR3 length equals 13 residues. The CDR3: CASSKTGFQPQHF. The CDR3 DNA follows: TGTGCCAGCAGTAAAACGGGATTTCAGCCCCAGCATTTT.

The V call is TRBV7-2, the J call TRBJ2-2; 9 nucleotides agree with TRBD1. Per germline, CDR1 SGHTA and CDR2 FQGNSA. J was trimmed by 4 bases and V by 6 bases; bases with no gene match: 3. The CDR3 spans 14 residues. CDR3 coding DNA: TGTGCCAGCAGTCGGGACAGGGTCACCGGGGAGCTGTTTTTT. It yields the protein CASSRDRVTGELFF. The full variable domain, with the rest looked up from reference TRBV7-2 and TRBJ2-2, is GAGVSQSPSNKVTEKGKDVELRCDPISGHTALYWYRQSLGQGLEFLIYFQGNSAPDKSGLPSDRFSAERTGGSVSTLTIQRTQQEDSAVYLCASSRDRVTGELFFGEGSRLTVL.

The rearrangement uses TRBV3-1 (or the pseudogene TRBV3-2) and TRBJ2-2; D is unclear. Germline CDR1 LGHDT, CDR2 YNNKEL (reference sequence). The length of the CDR3 is 15 residues. The ends were cut back, 4 bases at V and 0 bases at J, with 9 bases in the middle. CDR3 sequence: CASSLKGANTGELFF. CDR3 in DNA: TGTGCCAGCAGCCTGAAGGGCGCGAACACCGGGGAGCTGTTTTTT.

The rearrangement links TRBV5-1 to TRBJ2-7; 12 bases line up with TRBD1. This CDR3 is 15 amino acids long. V shed 0 bases, J shed 6 bases, and the junction held 4 bases outside the gene matches. The V gene's germline CDR1 is SGHRS and CDR2 YFSETQ. The CDR3 coding sequence is TGCGCCAGCAGCTTGGAGGGACAGGGGGCGCGCGAGCAGTACTTC. Translating gives CASSLEGQGAREQYF.

Details on this clone: The identical CDR3 is also encoded by other nucleotide sequences in the sample. The chain has TRBV7-9 and TRBJ1-2; D is possibly TRBD1 (5 bases). Between the trimmed V and J ends, which lost 1 base and 0 bases, there was a span of 6 bases. The CDR3 runs to 14 residues. CDR1 is SEHNR, CDR2 FQNEAQ, per germline (reference sequence). Written as DNA, the CDR3 is TGTGCCAGCAGCTTAGGGACACCTAACTATGGCTACACCTTC. It yields the protein CASSLGTPNYGYTF.

This chain joins TRBV6-4 and TRBJ1-1; D is perhaps TRBD1 (6 bases). The CDR3 contains 13 residues. Trimming took 6 bases from V and 3 from J, leaving 11 bases between them. Germline values: CDR1 MRHNA, CDR2 SNTAGT. CDR3 loop: CASRDRRDTEAFF. The CDR3 DNA follows: TGTGCCAGCAGAGACAGGCGGGACACTGAAGCTTTCTTT.

This chain joins TRBV7-9 and TRBJ2-1; 7 bases align to TRBD1. The CDR3 runs to 18 residues. With 4 bases clipped from V and 3 bases from J, the junction kept 15 bases outside the gene matches. CDR1 and CDR2 from the germline V gene are SEHNR and FQNEAQ (reference sequence). The DNA for the CDR3 is TGTGCCAGCAGCTCAAGCGCCCAGGACAGGATTTTCTACAATGAGCAGTTCTTC. Translation: CASSSSAQDRIFYNEQFF.

V is TRBV9 and J is TRBJ2-7, with TRBD1 matching over 7 bases. This CDR3 comprises 15 residues. V lost 0 bases to trimming and J lost 4 bases; unmatched junction nucleotides: 7. Germline CDR1 reads SGDLS; CDR2 reads YYNGEE. The chain's CDR3 is CASSVAGTDHYEQYF. DNA of the CDR3: TGTGCCAGCAGCGTAGCCGGGACAGACCATTACGAGCAGTACTTC.

This clone appeared a single time. The CDR3 DNA reads as TGTGCCAGCAGTTCCCCCACGCGTATGGGGGTAGGCTATGGCTACACCTTC. Residues: CASSSPTRMGVGYGYTF. The chain is built from TRBV27 and TRBJ1-2, with D possibly matching TRBD1 (5 bases). Between the trimmed V and J ends, which lost 4 bases and 4 bases, there was a span of 22 bases. Germline V gene data show CDR1 as MNHEY and CDR2 as SMNVEV (reference sequence). The CDR3 runs to 17 residues.

The V call is TRBV5-1, the J call TRBJ1-6, with D unclear. Germline V gene sequence: CDR1 SGHRS, CDR2 YFSETQ. The CDR3 runs to 17 residues. Trimming took 3 bases from V and 0 from J, leaving 13 bases between them. The CDR3 DNA is TGCGCCAGCAGCTCGCTCGACCGACCCTCCTATAATTCACCCCTCCACTTT. Its protein product is CASSSLDRPSYNSPLHF.

This clone was recorded once. This sequence joins TRBV5-1 and TRBJ2-5, with D maybe TRBD1 (6 bases). Germline V CDR1 and CDR2: SGHRS, YFSETQ. V lost 2 bases and J lost 1, with 15 bases in between. This CDR3 spans 16 amino acids. The CDR3 DNA reads as TGCGCCAGCAGCTTCGGGACAAATTTTTTCCAAGAGACCCAGTACTTC. This codes for CASSFGTNFFQETQYF.

This chain joins TRBV5-8 and TRBJ2-3; D might be TRBD1 or TRBD2, each matching 6 bases. There are 13 residues in the CDR3. Trimming pared 7 bases from V and 6 bases from J, leaving 15 bases between. Germline values: CDR1 SGHTS, CDR2 YDEGEE. The CDR3 region has the DNA TGTGCCAGCCTCCTAGGGGGGATGGATACGCAGTATTTT. Translation gives CASLLGGMDTQYF.

This clone has a single count. This chain joins TRBV5-1 and TRBJ2-1; 8 bases map to TRBD1. J was trimmed by 6 bases and V by 0 bases; bases with no gene match: 5. Germline lookup yields CDR1 SGHRS and CDR2 YFSETQ. CDR3 size: 15 residues. CDR3 loop: CASSLVQGASNEQFF. The DNA of the CDR3 is TGCGCCAGCAGCTTGGTTCAGGGGGCCAGCAATGAGCAGTTCTTC.

V is TRBV2 and J is TRBJ2-3; 11 nucleotides agree with TRBD2. Trimming took 4 bases from V and 4 from J; bases not matched to a gene: 1. The CDR3 contains 14 residues. CDR1 and CDR2 (germline): SNHLY, FYNNEI. Here the CDR3 reads CASSGLAGSDTQYF. Written as DNA, the CDR3 is TGTGCCAGCAGTGGACTAGCGGGGTCAGATACGCAGTATTTT.

The chain employs TRBV5-4 and TRBJ2-2; 10 bases fit TRBD2. There are 15 residues in the CDR3. Germline assignment: CDR1 SGHNT and CDR2 YYREEE (reference sequence). V was clipped by 2 bases and J by 4 bases; unmatched bases: 2. This chain's CDR3 is CASSFKRGGTGELFF. The DNA for the CDR3 is TGTGCCAGCAGCTTCAAGCGGGGGGGCACCGGGGAGCTGTTTTTT.

The chain links TRBV7-2 to TRBJ1-3; D is possibly TRBD1 (6 bases). The V end was cut by 1 base, the J end by 7 bases, with 8 bases between. The CDR3 sequence is 13 residues long. The germline gives CDR1 SGHTA, CDR2 FQGNSA. The CDR3 DNA is TGTGCCAGCAGCTTAGACAGGGTGAACACCATATATTTT. It translates to CASSLDRVNTIYF.

The chain recombines TRBV20-1 with TRBJ1-2; D is perhaps TRBD1 (5 bases). V lost 3 bases to trimming and J lost 4 bases, with 15 bases between them. Germline V gene data show CDR1 as DFQATT and CDR2 as SNEGSKA (reference sequence). The CDR3 is made up of 14 amino acids. The CDR3 sequence: CSASPRGSGYGYTF. The CDR3 DNA reads TGCAGTGCTAGTCCTAGGGGCTCAGGCTATGGCTACACCTTC.

The chain uses TRBV28 and TRBJ1-2; 8 nucleotides align to TRBD1. This CDR3 contains 15 residues. V dropped 6 bases and J dropped 4; count of bases not matched to a gene: 10. CDR1 and CDR2 (germline): MDHEN, SYDVKM. This CDR3 reads CASSLNPRGPYGYTF. CDR3 in DNA: TGTGCCAGCAGCTTAAACCCCAGGGGGCCCTATGGCTACACCTTC.

About this clone itself: A junction end diverges from the germline sequence, so it may reflect a read error. This chain links TRBV6-5 with TRBJ1-1; maybe TRBD1 (6 bases). Germline CDR1 is MNHEY and CDR2 is SVGAGI. The CDR3 contains 13 residues. The CDR3 sequence is CASSPTGTQEGFF. CDR3 nucleotide sequence: TGTGCCAGCAGTCCAACAGGGACCCAGGAAGGTTTCTTT.

The rearrangement uses TRBV6-5 and TRBJ2-7; D possibly corresponds to TRBD1 (5 bases). CDR1 is MNHEY, CDR2 SVGAGI, per germline. The CDR3 loop spans 13 amino acids. Trimming stripped 6 bases from V and 2 bases from J, with 11 bases between. The CDR3 DNA sequence: TGTGCCAGCAGCGACAGAAATACCTACGAGCAGTACTTC. Protein sequence: CASSDRNTYEQYF.

The chain employs TRBV7-3 and TRBJ1-5; 9 bases are shared with TRBD1. V trimming: 2 bases; J trimming: 5 bases; junction bases outside the gene matches: 4. Germline CDR1 is SGHTA and CDR2 is FQGTGA. There are 15 residues in the CDR3. CDR3 DNA: TGTGCCAGCAGCTTAGGGGGACAGGGACATCAGCCCCAGCATTTT. Amino acids: CASSLGGQGHQPQHF. The full variable domain, rest sourced from reference TRBV7-3 and TRBJ1-5, is GAGVSQTPSNKVTEKGKYVELRCDPISGHTALYWYRQSLGQGPEFLIYFQGTGAADDSGLPNDRFFAVRPEGSVSTLKIQRTERGDSAVYLCASSLGGQGHQPQHFGDGTRLSIL.

CDR3 sequence: CSASSGGAYEQFF. The CDR3 nucleotides are TGCAGTGCTAGTAGCGGGGGGGCTTATGAGCAGTTCTTC. The gene calls are TRBV20-1 and TRBJ2-1; 11 positions agree with TRBD2. The germline gives CDR1 DFQATT, CDR2 SNEGSKA (reference sequence). The CDR3 runs to 13 residues. With 3 bases clipped from V and 8 bases from J, the junction kept 3 bases outside the gene matches.

This clone was counted only a few times. The chain recombines TRBV2 with TRBJ2-7; 7 bases match TRBD1. The germline V gene has CDR1 SNHLY and CDR2 FYNNEI. The V segment lost 7 bases and the J segment 2 bases; nucleotides outside the gene matches: 5. The CDR3 consists of 13 residues. The CDR3 protein is CASKRGPTYEQYF. Written as DNA, the CDR3 is TGTGCCAGCAAGAGGGGGCCAACCTACGAGCAGTACTTC.